Listed here are 26 T cell receptor beta chains from one sample, sequenced in a study of patients with pleural tuberculosis (TCRdb year 2014). TCRdb names Illumina Genome Analyzer IIx as the instrument used. TCRdb took the public reads, trimmed them with fastp at Q25, ran MiXCR for clone calling and kept in-frame beta chains. Merged by CDR3 protein, the rows form single entries marked with the most common genes and DNA. For this sample there are around 49,000 distinct CDR3 sequences; around 7% appear just once. The ten largest make up about a sixth of the sample. The receptor set was obtained from a human donor with pleural tuberculosis.

This clonotype was found many times. The chain has TRBV19 and TRBJ1-2, with TRBD1 identical over 9 bases. There are 15 residues in the CDR3. V lost 7 bases and J lost 8; bases outside the gene matches: 14. In germline, CDR1 is LNHDA, CDR2 SQIVND (reference sequence). The CDR3 DNA follows: TGTGCCAGTACTACGACAGGGGGTAGCGTTAGAGGCTACACCTTC. Its translation: CASTTTGGSVRGYTF.

This clonotype was observed at least ten times. V is TRBV14 and J is TRBJ1-2; D possibly corresponds to TRBD1 (5 bases). Germline V gene lookup returns CDR1 SGHDN and CDR2 FVKESK. This CDR3 has 15 residues. With 1 base removed from V and 3 bases from J, the gap between germline ends came to 12 bases. CDR3 bases: TGTGCCAGCAGCCAAGGCCGGGACGGGTACTATGGCTACACCTTC. It encodes CASSQGRDGYYGYTF.

At least ten counts were recorded for this clonotype. The CDR3, as DNA: TGTGCCAGCAGCTCGATGCTTAGGGATGAGCAGTTCTTC. It is translated as CASSSMLRDEQFF. The J gene is TRBJ2-1, the V gene TRBV11-2; no firm D call. Trimming shortened V by 4 bases and J by 8 bases, and 12 bases separated the two germline ends. The CDR3 spans 13 residues. Per germline, CDR1 SGHAT and CDR2 FQNNGV.

This clonotype has just a few counts. The chain recombines TRBV12-3 or TRBV12-4 with TRBJ2-3; D possibly matches TRBD1 or TRBD2 (5 bases each). The CDR3 totals 14 residues. Trimming cost V 5 bases and J 3 bases, with 12 bases left between them. The CDR3 reads CASSPQGPTDTQYF. As DNA, the CDR3 is TGTGCCAGCAGTCCTCAGGGACCTACAGATACGCAGTATTTT.

This clonotype appeared many times. This chain links TRBV6-2 or TRBV6-3 with TRBJ1-1, with 7 bases fitting TRBD1. V lost 5 bases, J lost 1 base, and 4 bases stayed unmatched. The V gene's germline CDR1 is MNHEY and CDR2 SVGEGT. The CDR3 contains 14 residues. The CDR3 protein is CASSHRGRNTEAFF. The CDR3 DNA reads as TGTGCCAGCAGTCACAGGGGTCGGAACACTGAAGCTTTCTTT.

This clonotype turned up a few times. This chain links TRBV11-1 with TRBJ2-1; 9 bases agree with TRBD1. Germline V gene sequence: CDR1 SGHAT, CDR2 FQDESV (reference sequence). Trimming cost V 1 base and J 6 bases; bases outside gene matches: 10. The CDR3 extends over 17 amino acids. The CDR3 DNA reads as TGTGCCAGCAGCTTAGTAGGTGTGGGACAGGGCGGCAATGAGCAGTTCTTC. Translating it yields CASSLVGVGQGGNEQFF.

This clonotype is classed as medium-sized. This chain links TRBV20-1 with TRBJ2-3; D may correspond to TRBD1 or TRBD2 (5 bases each). The CDR3 runs 17 residues. Per germline, CDR1 DFQATT and CDR2 SNEGSKA (reference sequence). The germline V and J ends were trimmed by 0 bases and 6 bases, with 22 bases remaining between them. In DNA, the CDR3 is TGCAGTGCTAGAGATCCCCAGGGAGTAGGGTCAGTGGATACGCAGTATTTT. Its protein product is CSARDPQGVGSVDTQYF.

This clonotype was recorded many times. The chain employs TRBV6-2 or TRBV6-3 and TRBJ1-2, with D maybe TRBD1 (6 bases). The germline CDR1 and CDR2 sequences are MNHEY and SVGEGT. The V gene lost 4 bases and the J gene lost 8 bases, with 14 bases spanning the gap. This CDR3 is 13 amino acids long. The CDR3, as DNA: TGTGCCAGCAGTTCCCACAGGGTCCGGGGCTACACCTTC. It specifies CASSSHRVRGYTF.

In this sample, this clonotype turned up many times. The chain recombines TRBV27 with TRBJ1-6; D is unresolved. V lost 2 bases, J lost 13 bases, and 9 bases lay in between. Germline V gene lookup returns CDR1 MNHEY and CDR2 SMNVEV (reference sequence). The CDR3 covers 12 residues. The CDR3 DNA reads as TGTGCCAGCAGTTTAATCTTAGGGCCCCTCCACTTT. Its protein is CASSLILGPLHF.

This clonotype was seen repeatedly, ten times or more. The V call is TRBV12-3 or TRBV12-4, the J call TRBJ2-3; D gene ambiguous. This CDR3 contains 14 residues. The V gene lost 7 bases and the J gene lost 1 base, with 12 bases spanning the gap. The CDR3 nucleotides read TGTGCCAGCAAGGGTTGGGTCGGCACAGATACGCAGTATTTT. Translated: CASKGWVGTDTQYF.

The chain carries TRBV29-1 and TRBJ2-5; D is unclear. V lost 0 bases to trimming and J lost 5 bases, with 10 bases between them. Germline V CDR1 and CDR2: SQVTM, ANQGSEA. CDR3 length: 13 amino acids. CDR3 DNA: TGCAGCGTTGAAGACCCCGATGGGGAGACCCAGTACTTC. Residues: CSVEDPDGETQYF.

This clonotype was detected many times. The CDR3 loop is CASSRLAGPTDTQYF. CDR3 nucleotides: TGTGCCAGCAGTCGACTAGCGGGACCTACAGATACGCAGTATTTT. This sequence joins TRBV11-2 and TRBJ2-3; 11 bases align to TRBD2. The CDR3 is made up of 15 amino acids. V lost 6 bases, J lost 3 bases, and 5 bases stayed unmatched. Per the germline V gene, CDR1 is SGHAT and CDR2 is FQNNGV. The full variable domain, in which reference TRBV11-2 and TRBJ2-3 provide the parts outside the CDR3, is EAGVAQSPRYKIIEKRQSVAFWCNPISGHATLYWYQQILGQGPKLLIQFQNNGVVDDSQLPKDRFSAERLKGVDSTLKIQPAKLEDSAVYLCASSRLAGPTDTQYFGPGTRLTVL.

This clonotype is deemed medium-sized. The J gene is TRBJ2-7, the V gene TRBV11-2; the match to TRBD2 covers 10 bases. Looked up from germline, CDR1 is SGHAT and CDR2 is FQNNGV. Trimming at V came to 0 bases and at J to 2 bases, leaving 7 bases not matched to a gene. CDR3 length equals 17 residues. CDR3 residues: CASSLDLGTSVPYEQYF. The CDR3 region has the DNA TGTGCCAGCAGCTTAGATCTGGGGACTAGCGTTCCCTACGAGCAGTACTTC.

This clonotype was counted many times. The chain has TRBV27 and TRBJ2-7; D uncertain. The V and J ends lost 0 bases and 1 base respectively, with 7 bases between them. The CDR3 has 14 amino acids. Germline CDR1 is MNHEY and CDR2 is SMNVEV (reference sequence). CDR3: CASSLSPNSYEQYF. The CDR3 DNA reads as TGTGCCAGCAGTTTATCCCCCAATTCCTACGAGCAGTACTTC.

In its sample, this clonotype was seen many times. The V and J genes are TRBV19 and TRBJ2-3; D gene uncertain. Germline V gives CDR1 LNHDA, CDR2 SQIVND (reference sequence). The CDR3 has 18 residues. The germline V and J ends were trimmed by 2 bases and 4 bases, with 22 bases remaining between them. CDR3 DNA sequence: TGTGCCAGTAGTATAAGAAAATTAAGCCTGTCGACCCCAGATACGCAGTATTTT. Its translation: CASSIRKLSLSTPDTQYF.

This clonotype was counted at least ten times. V is TRBV5-1 and J is TRBJ2-7; 7 bases are shared with TRBD1. Trimming cost V 5 bases and J 0 bases; bases outside gene matches: 2. This CDR3 is built from 13 residues. CDR1 and CDR2 (germline): SGHRS, YFSETQ. The CDR3 protein is CASSWDSSYEQYF. The CDR3 bases are TGCGCCAGCAGTTGGGACAGCTCCTACGAGCAGTACTTC.

This clonotype was seen ten or more times. The rearrangement joins TRBV19 to TRBJ1-5, with 8 bases that match TRBD1. V shed 6 bases, J shed 5 bases, and the junction held 3 bases outside the gene matches. The CDR3 has 13 amino acids. In germline, CDR1 is LNHDA, CDR2 SQIVND (reference sequence). The CDR3 region is CASRGQGHQPQHF. CDR3 in DNA: TGTGCCAGTAGAGGACAGGGCCATCAGCCCCAGCATTTT.

This clonotype appeared many times. The J gene is TRBJ1-1, the V gene TRBV11-1; the D gene is possibly TRBD1 (5 bases). From germline, CDR1 is SGHAT and CDR2 FQDESV (reference sequence). Trimming removed 5 bases at V and 5 bases at J, with 12 bases between. There are 13 residues in the CDR3. The DNA of the CDR3 is TGTGCCAGCAGCGGCAGGGACTGGACTGAAGCTTTCTTT. This encodes CASSGRDWTEAFF.

This clonotype was observed at least ten times. The gene calls are TRBV27 and TRBJ2-2, with D unresolved. The CDR3 spans 11 residues. V lost 4 bases and J lost 7, with 4 bases in between. Germline loops: CDR1 MNHEY, CDR2 SMNVEV (reference sequence). CDR3: CASSYDGELFF. CDR3 DNA: TGTGCCAGCAGTTACGACGGGGAGCTGTTTTTT.

The table lists this clonotype with many counts. This rearrangement joins TRBV28 to TRBJ1-6; D is perhaps TRBD1 (5 bases). This CDR3 region has 15 residues. Germline CDR1 and CDR2: MDHEN and SYDVKM. V was shortened by 5 bases and J by 9 bases, with 17 bases between the two germline ends. The DNA for the CDR3 is TGTGCCAGCAGTCCCTCGGACGGGGCGGGTTCACCCCTCCACTTT. Translated: CASSPSDGAGSPLHF.

This clonotype was observed at least ten times. The chain joins TRBV6-2 or TRBV6-3 to TRBJ2-5; 8 bases line up with TRBD2. Germline CDR1 and CDR2: MNHEY and SVGEGT. V shed 6 bases and J 4 bases; nucleotides not matched to a gene: 4. The CDR3 extends over 13 amino acids. CDR3 protein: CASRTGLAETQYF. CDR3 DNA sequence: TGTGCCAGCAGAACTGGACTAGCAGAGACCCAGTACTTC.

This clonotype was detected ten times or more. J is TRBJ2-1 and V is TRBV19; 11 positions agree with TRBD2. The V and J ends lost 5 bases and 6 bases, in that order; junction bases with no gene match: 9. From germline, CDR1 is LNHDA and CDR2 SQIVND (reference sequence). The CDR3 totals 16 residues. This CDR3 is CASSLGTSGIFNEQFF. Written as DNA, the CDR3 is TGTGCCAGTAGTCTTGGGACTAGCGGAATCTTCAATGAGCAGTTCTTC.

This clonotype was picked up many times. This rearrangement joins TRBV28 to TRBJ2-7; 7 bases fit TRBD2. CDR1 and CDR2 (germline): MDHEN, SYDVKM. The length of the CDR3 is 12 residues. V dropped 3 bases and J dropped 4; count of bases not matched to a gene: 0. The DNA for the CDR3 is TGTGCCAGCAGTTTGCGGGAGTACGAGCAGTACTTC. Its protein product is CASSLREYEQYF.

This clonotype was detected ten times or more. One end of the junction varies from germline; a read error may be responsible. V is TRBV28 and J is TRBJ2-3, with 7 bases aligning to TRBD2. The CDR3 is 16 amino acids. CDR1 and CDR2 from the germline V gene are MDHEN and SYDVKM. CDR3 protein: CASGFSAGTITDTQYF. In nucleotides, the CDR3 is TGTGCCAGCGGTTTCTCGGCAGGGACTATCACAGATACGCAGTATTTT.

Details on this clonotype: A much larger clonotype is one base distant, so this may be a read error. The chain couples TRBV11-1 to TRBJ2-1; a possible D gene is TRBD2 (6 bases). In germline, CDR1 is SGHAT, CDR2 FQDESV (reference sequence). Trimming pared 1 base from V and 10 bases from J, leaving 17 bases between. This CDR3 has 15 residues. The CDR3 reads CASSLGQEAGGEQFF. CDR3 coding DNA: TGTGCCAGCAGCTTAGGTCAAGAGGCAGGAGGGGAGCAGTTCTTC.

This clonotype was observed many times. This chain joins TRBV12-3 or TRBV12-4 and TRBJ2-1, with 11 bases fitting TRBD2. This CDR3 is built from 16 residues. The ends lost 5 bases at V and 9 bases at J; junction bases unmatched: 12. The CDR3 DNA sequence: TGTGCCAGCAGTCCCGGGACTAGCGGACCCCAAGGTGAGCAGTTCTTC. This sequence encodes CASSPGTSGPQGEQFF.